The 19 T cell receptor beta chains in this list originate from one sample, sequenced in a study of blood T cell repertoires in COVID-19. Generated by immunoSEQ multiplex PCR, the TCRdb table keeps only in-frame clones and is missing some. The data show approximately 90,000 clones, with around 83% seen just once and roughly 25% held by the top ten. The sequenced material came from peripheral blood. The source of these receptors is a man aged 55 to 70 with acute or convalescent COVID-19.

V is TRBV4-1 and J is TRBJ2-3, with D maybe TRBD2 (5 bases). V lost 2 bases to trimming and J lost 1 base, with 13 bases between them. This CDR3 region has 16 residues. CDR1 and CDR2 from the germline V gene are MGHRA and YSYEKL. CDR3 protein: CASSQSGSTRTDTQYF. DNA of the CDR3: TGCGCCAGCAGCCAAAGCGGTTCTACCCGCACAGATACGCAGTATTTT.

In this sample, this clone turned up a few times. The chain couples TRBV5-4 to TRBJ1-2; TRBD1 might be the D (5 bases). The V end lost 4 bases, the J end lost 3 bases, and 19 bases lay between the germline ends. CDR3 length equals 16 residues. Per the germline V gene, CDR1 is SGHNT and CDR2 is YYREEE (reference sequence). The CDR3 is CASSRSGGVGDYGYTF. The CDR3 DNA follows: TGTGCCAGCAGCCGAAGTGGAGGGGTGGGTGACTATGGCTACACCTTC. Full variable domain (rest looked up from reference TRBV5-4 and TRBJ1-2): ETGVTQSPTHLIKTRGQQVTLRCSSQSGHNTVSWYQQALGQGPQFIFQYYREEENGRGNFPPRFSGLQFPNYSSELNVNALELDDSALYLCASSRSGGVGDYGYTFGSGTRLTVV.

V gene TRBV5-1 combines with J gene TRBJ2-3; the D gene is possibly TRBD2 (6 bases). CDR3 length: 13 residues. Germline V gene data show CDR1 as SGHRS and CDR2 as YFSETQ. Deletions cut 2 bases from V and 6 bases from J, with 10 bases between. The CDR3 bases are TGCGCCAGCAGCTTACGGGACTTCGATACGCAGTATTTT. Translation gives CASSLRDFDTQYF.

This CDR3 reads CASSPTGGNQPQHF. For the CDR3, the DNA is TGTGCCAGCAGTCCTACAGGGGGCAATCAGCCCCAGCATTTT. The genes are TRBV2 and TRBJ1-5; 7 bases are shared with TRBD1. V shed 5 bases and J 2 bases; nucleotides not matched to a gene: 3. Germline assignment: CDR1 SNHLY and CDR2 FYNNEI. This CDR3 has 14 amino acids.

This clone came up once. The rearrangement joins TRBV2 to TRBJ1-1; 8 bases align to TRBD1. V shed 8 bases and J 1 base; nucleotides not matched to a gene: 12. Germline V CDR1 and CDR2: SNHLY, FYNNEI. The CDR3 extends over 16 amino acids. Here the CDR3 reads CASHRAGGLKNTEAFF. For the CDR3, the DNA is TGTGCCAGCCACCGGGCAGGGGGCCTCAAGAACACTGAAGCTTTCTTT. Drawing the rest from reference TRBV2 and TRBJ1-1, the complete variable domain is EPEVTQTPSHQVTQMGQEVILRCVPISNHLYFYWYRQILGQKVEFLVSFYNNEISEKSEIFDDQFSVERPDGSNFTLKIRSTKLEDSAMYFCASHRAGGLKNTEAFFGQGTRLTVV.

This clone was detected only once. The rearrangement links TRBV6-5 to TRBJ2-1; TRBD2 aligns across 8 bases. The germline gives CDR1 MNHEY, CDR2 SVGAGI. CDR3 length: 15 amino acids. J lost 7 bases, V lost 6 bases, and 11 bases had no gene match. CDR3 sequence: CASSQIAGMGNEQFF. The CDR3, as DNA: TGTGCCAGCAGCCAAATAGCGGGGATGGGGAATGAGCAGTTCTTC.

This chain uses TRBV7-2 with TRBJ1-1, with a possible D match to TRBD1 (6 bases). Germline V CDR1 and CDR2: SGHTA, FQGNSA. V lost 5 bases to trimming and J lost 2 bases, with 24 bases between them. CDR3 size: 18 residues. In nucleotides, the CDR3 is TGTGCCAGCAGCCTCCGAGGGGGGAGGGCCAAAGGAAACACTGAAGCTTTCTTT. It encodes CASSLRGGRAKGNTEAFF.

The V call is TRBV18, the J call TRBJ2-1, with TRBD2 matching over 9 bases. From germline, CDR1 is KGHSH and CDR2 LQKENI. After removal of 2 bases from V and 8 bases from J, the junction contained 10 bases not matched to a gene. CDR3 length equals 16 residues. CDR3 protein: CASSPVAGGSSHEQFF. The CDR3 nucleotides read TGTGCCAGCTCACCAGTCGCGGGGGGGAGTTCCCATGAGCAGTTCTTC.

The chain has TRBV6-5 and TRBJ2-3; TRBD1 agrees at 9 bases. Germline V gene sequence: CDR1 MNHEY, CDR2 SVGAGI. This CDR3 contains 14 residues. Trimming took 10 bases from V and 1 from J; bases not matched to a gene: 6. The CDR3 DNA reads as TGTGCCATACACAGGGGGCTGGGCACAGATACGCAGTATTTT. Its protein product is CAIHRGLGTDTQYF.

This chain uses TRBV3-1 (or the pseudogene TRBV3-2) with TRBJ1-6; no clear D. Trimming left V 6 bases short and J 7 bases short, with 7 bases between. The CDR3 length is 12 residues. CDR1 and CDR2 (germline): LGHDT, YNNKEL (reference sequence). CDR3 bases: TGTGCCAGCAGAATACGGAATTCACCCCTCCACTTT. Amino acids: CASRIRNSPLHF.

CDR3 bases: TGTGCCAGCAGCGTAGATCGCGGGGGGGCGGATGAGCAGTTCTTC. This codes for CASSVDRGGADEQFF. The rearrangement uses TRBV9 and TRBJ2-1; 9 bases agree with TRBD2. Germline loops: CDR1 SGDLS, CDR2 YYNGEE. After removal of 0 bases from V and 8 bases from J, the junction contained 6 bases not matched to a gene. The CDR3 is 15 residues long.

This clone was recorded once. The chain employs TRBV7-6 and TRBJ1-6, with D perhaps matching TRBD1 (5 bases). The CDR3 has 16 residues. Germline V gene lookup returns CDR1 SGHVS and CDR2 FNYEAQ. Trimming took off 5 bases at V and 6 bases at J, with 17 bases between the two ends. CDR3 in DNA: TGTGCCAGCAGCAAGGGGCCCGGGTCAGGTAATTCACCCCTCCACTTT. Translating gives CASSKGPGSGNSPLHF.

CDR3 sequence reads: CASSPNQGLEAFF. The CDR3 nucleotides are TGTGCCAGCAGCCCGAACCAGGGGTTGGAAGCTTTCTTT. This chain connects TRBV3-1 (or the pseudogene TRBV3-2) to TRBJ1-1; D is possibly TRBD1 (6 bases). Germline V gene data show CDR1 as LGHDT and CDR2 as YNNKEL (reference sequence). This CDR3 region has 13 residues. V lost 4 bases, J lost 8 bases, and 14 bases lay in between.

The CDR3 is CASSYATNTGELFF. The CDR3 bases are TGTGCCAGCAGTTACGCTACGAACACCGGGGAGCTGTTTTTT. The chain recombines TRBV6-5 with TRBJ2-2; D call uncertain. The V end lost 2 bases, the J end lost 0 bases, and 4 bases lay between the germline ends. The CDR3 is 14 residues long. The V gene's germline CDR1 is MNHEY and CDR2 SVGAGI.

The chain employs TRBV5-1 and TRBJ2-3; 8 bases fit TRBD2. With V trimmed by 3 bases and J by 2 bases, 5 bases remained unmatched. This CDR3 is built from 15 residues. CDR1 and CDR2 (germline): SGHRS, YFSETQ. The CDR3 region is CASSSIAGSTDTQYF. For the CDR3, the DNA is TGCGCCAGCAGCTCTATAGCGGGATCCACAGATACGCAGTATTTT.

The chain joins TRBV11-2 to TRBJ1-2; 8 bases match TRBD1. The CDR3 spans 15 residues. V lost 3 bases and J lost 0; bases outside the gene matches: 3. The V gene's germline CDR1 is SGHAT and CDR2 FQNNGV. The CDR3 loop is CASSFSTGANYGYTF. CDR3 nucleotide sequence: TGTGCCAGCAGCTTTTCGACAGGGGCTAACTATGGCTACACCTTC.

The chain recombines TRBV27 with TRBJ1-2, with 8 nucleotides matching TRBD1. The germline CDR1 and CDR2 sequences are MNHEY and SMNVEV (reference sequence). V dropped 6 bases and J dropped 3; count of bases not matched to a gene: 15. The CDR3 length is 17 residues. The DNA for the CDR3 is TGTGCCAGCAGAAGCTTAGCGGACAGGGCGTACTACTATGGCTACACCTTC. Translating it yields CASRSLADRAYYYGYTF.

The rearrangement joins TRBV5-1 to TRBJ2-2; 15 bases map to TRBD2. Looked up from germline, CDR1 is SGHRS and CDR2 is YFSETQ. The length of the CDR3 is 16 residues. V shed 4 bases and J 6 bases; nucleotides not matched to a gene: 4. The CDR3 DNA reads as TGCGCCAGCAGCGGGACTAGCGGGGGGACGTCCGGGGAGCTGTTTTTT. Its protein product is CASSGTSGGTSGELFF. The whole variable domain, remainder taken from reference TRBV5-1 and TRBJ2-2, is KAGVTQTPRYLIKTRGQQVTLSCSPISGHRSVSWYQQTPGQGLQFLFEYFSETQRNKGNFPGRFSGRQFSNSRSEMNVSTLELGDSALYLCASSGTSGGTSGELFFGEGSRLTVL.

The rearrangement uses TRBV7-2 and TRBJ1-5; no definite D call. Germline-derived CDR1 and CDR2 are SGHTA and FQGNSA. Trimming took off 5 bases at V and 1 base at J, with 9 bases between the two ends. The CDR3 extends over 14 amino acids. In DNA form, the CDR3 reads TGTGCCAGCAGCCGCAGTAACAGCAATCAGCCCCAGCATTTT. Its protein product is CASSRSNSNQPQHF.